Below, 9 T cell receptor beta chains from the same sample are listed, as sequenced in a study of T cell responses to AZD1222 COVID-19 vaccine. Measured with immunoSEQ multiplex PCR; TCRdb has only the in-frame clones, and not every one. The sample contains approximately 130,000 clones, around 89% of which appear only once. The sequences come from peripheral blood, collected 28 days after the second AZD1222 dose. These TCRs come from an adult who received the AZD1222 COVID-19 vaccine.

CDR3 sequence reads: CASSPPLLNNEQFF. As DNA, the CDR3 is TGTGCCAGCTCACCACCGCTCCTCAACAATGAGCAGTTCTTC. V usage is TRBV18 and J usage is TRBJ2-1; no clear D. Germline V CDR1 and CDR2: KGHSH, LQKENI. Between the trimmed V and J ends, which lost 0 bases and 5 bases, there was a span of 8 bases. This CDR3 is built from 14 residues.

The chain is built from TRBV7-9 and TRBJ1-5; TRBD1 matches 8 bases. Trimming at V came to 5 bases and at J to 7 bases, leaving 7 bases not matched to a gene. Germline V gene data show CDR1 as SEHNR and CDR2 as FQNEAQ (reference sequence). This CDR3 has 14 residues. The CDR3 region has the DNA TGTGCCAGCAGCCCGACAGGGGCCCAACAGCCCCAGCATTTT. Translating gives CASSPTGAQQPQHF.

The J gene is TRBJ2-2, the V gene TRBV18; TRBD2 matches 7 bases. The CDR3 is made up of 16 amino acids. With V trimmed by 5 bases and J by 0 bases, 6 bases remained unmatched. CDR1 and CDR2 from the germline V gene are KGHSH and LQKENI. In DNA form, the CDR3 reads TGTGCCAGCTCATTTCTAGCGGAGCCGAACACCGGGGAGCTGTTTTTT. Protein: CASSFLAEPNTGELFF.

This chain uses TRBV9 with TRBJ1-1; D remains unclear. Germline V lookup: CDR1 SGDLS, CDR2 YYNGEE. V dropped 3 bases and J dropped 1 base, with 7 bases sitting between them. The CDR3 runs 13 residues. The CDR3 bases are TGTGCCAGCAGCGCCTGGAAGAACACTGAAGCTTTCTTT. Translating it yields CASSAWKNTEAFF.

The chain combines TRBV11-2 with TRBJ2-3, with TRBD2 matching over 14 bases. J gave up 7 bases and V 5 bases, and 5 bases lay outside the gene matches. Germline CDR1 and CDR2: SGHAT and FQNNGV. This CDR3 is 15 amino acids long. CDR3: CASSPGTSGSYTQYF. The CDR3 DNA follows: TGTGCCAGCAGCCCCGGGACTAGCGGGAGTTATACGCAGTATTTT. Supplemented by reference TRBV11-2 and TRBJ2-3, the full variable domain reads EAGVAQSPRYKIIEKRQSVAFWCNPISGHATLYWYQQILGQGPKLLIQFQNNGVVDDSQLPKDRFSAERLKGVDSTLKIQPAKLEDSAVYLCASSPGTSGSYTQYFGPGTRLTVL.

The chain joins TRBV5-1 to TRBJ2-7; 9 nucleotides match TRBD1. CDR1 is SGHRS, CDR2 YFSETQ, per germline. V shed 3 bases, J shed 0 bases, and the junction held 4 bases outside the gene matches. The CDR3 runs 15 residues. In DNA, the CDR3 is TGCGCCAGCAGCTATGACAGGGGGAGCTCCTACGAGCAGTACTTC. It encodes CASSYDRGSSYEQYF.

V is TRBV11-3 and J is TRBJ1-1; D is undetermined. Per germline, CDR1 SGHNT and CDR2 YENEEA. The CDR3 length is 15 residues. Trimming left V 1 base short and J 0 bases short, with 9 bases between. The DNA of the CDR3 is TGTGCCAGCAGCTTAGGTAGAGGGTTGAACACTGAAGCTTTCTTT. Translated, it gives CASSLGRGLNTEAFF.

The V gene is TRBV19, the J gene TRBJ2-3; TRBD2 agrees at 8 bases. CDR1 is LNHDA, CDR2 SQIVND, per germline (reference sequence). The ends lost 7 bases at V and 6 bases at J; junction bases unmatched: 6. The CDR3 extends over 13 amino acids. CDR3 residues: CASTFRLADTQYF. In nucleotides, the CDR3 is TGTGCCAGTACCTTCCGACTAGCGGATACGCAGTATTTT.

V usage is TRBV7-9 and J usage is TRBJ1-4; D is possibly TRBD1 (5 bases). Germline V CDR1 and CDR2: SEHNR, FQNEAQ (reference sequence). V lost 2 bases and J lost 8, with 12 bases in between. This CDR3 is 14 amino acids long. The CDR3 nucleotides read TGTGCCAGCAGCTTAAAGGCAGGGCGGGAAAAACTGTTTTTT. This sequence encodes CASSLKAGREKLFF. Complete variable domain (other parts from reference TRBV7-9 and TRBJ1-4): DTGVSQNPRHKITKRGQNVTFRCDPISEHNRLYWYRQTLGQGPEFLTYFQNEAQLEKSRLLSDRFSAERPKGSFSTLEIQRTEQGDSAMYLCASSLKAGREKLFFGSGTQLSVL.